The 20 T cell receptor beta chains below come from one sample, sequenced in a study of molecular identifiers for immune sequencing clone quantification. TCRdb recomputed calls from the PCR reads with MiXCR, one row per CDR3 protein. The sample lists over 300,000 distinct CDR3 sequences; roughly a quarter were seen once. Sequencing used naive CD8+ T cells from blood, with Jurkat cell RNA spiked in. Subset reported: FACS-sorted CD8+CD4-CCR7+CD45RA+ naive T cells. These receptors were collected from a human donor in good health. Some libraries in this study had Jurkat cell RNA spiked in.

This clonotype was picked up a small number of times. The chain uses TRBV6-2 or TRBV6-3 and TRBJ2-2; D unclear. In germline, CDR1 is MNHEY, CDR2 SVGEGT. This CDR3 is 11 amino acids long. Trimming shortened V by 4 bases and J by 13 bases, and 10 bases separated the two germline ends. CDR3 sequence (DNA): TGTGCCAGCAGTTTTGGCGCCGGGCTGTTTTTT. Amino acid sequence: CASSFGAGLFF.

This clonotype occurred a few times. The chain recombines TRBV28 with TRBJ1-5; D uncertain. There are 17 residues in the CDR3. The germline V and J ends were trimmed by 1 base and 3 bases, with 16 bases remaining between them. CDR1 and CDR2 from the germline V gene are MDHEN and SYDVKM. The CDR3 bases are TGTGCCAGCAGTTTATCGGGGATCAGCTCTTCCAATCAGCCCCAGCATTTT. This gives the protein CASSLSGISSSNQPQHF.

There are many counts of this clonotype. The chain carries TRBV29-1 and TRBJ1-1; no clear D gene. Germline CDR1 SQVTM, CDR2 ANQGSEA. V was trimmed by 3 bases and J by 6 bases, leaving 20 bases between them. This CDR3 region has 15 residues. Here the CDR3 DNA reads TGCAGCGTTGATGGGCTCCAAGGCGGATACCCTGAAGCTTTCTTT. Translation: CSVDGLQGGYPEAFF.

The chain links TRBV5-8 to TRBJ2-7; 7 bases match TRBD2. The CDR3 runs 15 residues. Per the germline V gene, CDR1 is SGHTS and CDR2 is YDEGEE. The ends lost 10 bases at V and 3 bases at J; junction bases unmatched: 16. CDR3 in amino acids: CAGASLRLAYYEQYF. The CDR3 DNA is TGTGCCGGCGCCTCGCTACGACTAGCCTACTACGAGCAGTACTTC. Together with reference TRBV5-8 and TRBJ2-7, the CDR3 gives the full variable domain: EAGVTQSPTHLIKTRGQQATLRCSPISGHTSVYWYQQALGLGLQFLLWYDEGEERNRGNFPPRFSGRQFPNYSSELNVNALELEDSALYLCAGASLRLAYYEQYFGPGTRLTVT.

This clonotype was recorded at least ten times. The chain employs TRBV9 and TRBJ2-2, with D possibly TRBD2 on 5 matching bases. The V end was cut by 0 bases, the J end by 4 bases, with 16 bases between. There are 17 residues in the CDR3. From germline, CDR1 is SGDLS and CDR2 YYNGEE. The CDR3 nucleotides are TGTGCCAGCAGCGTAGGTGGTGGAGGTTTCGGCACCGGGGAGCTGTTTTTT. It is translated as CASSVGGGGFGTGELFF.

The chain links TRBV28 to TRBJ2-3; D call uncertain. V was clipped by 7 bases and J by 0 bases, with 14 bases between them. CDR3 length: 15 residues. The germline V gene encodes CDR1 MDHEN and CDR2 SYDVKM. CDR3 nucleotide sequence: TGTGCCAGCACCTCCACCGGTTCTAGCACAGATACGCAGTATTTT. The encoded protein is CASTSTGSSTDTQYF.

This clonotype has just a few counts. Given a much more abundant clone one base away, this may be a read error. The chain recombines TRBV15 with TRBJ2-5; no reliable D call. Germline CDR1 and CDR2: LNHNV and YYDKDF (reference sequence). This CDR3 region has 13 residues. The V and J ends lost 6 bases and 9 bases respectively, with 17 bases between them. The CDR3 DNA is TGTGCCACCAGACCGGAAAATGAATTGCCCCAGTACTTC. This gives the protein CATRPENELPQYF.

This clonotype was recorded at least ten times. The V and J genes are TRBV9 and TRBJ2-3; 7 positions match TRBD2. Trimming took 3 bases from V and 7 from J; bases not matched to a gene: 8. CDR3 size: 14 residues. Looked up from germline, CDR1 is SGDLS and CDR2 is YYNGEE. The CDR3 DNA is TGTGCCAGCAGCGGGGAGCGGGACGTGAATACGCAGTATTTT. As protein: CASSGERDVNTQYF. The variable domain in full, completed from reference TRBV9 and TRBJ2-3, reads DSGVTQTPKHLITATGQRVTLRCSPRSGDLSVYWYQQSLDQGLQFLIQYYNGEERAKGNILERFSAQQFPDLHSELNLSSLELGDSALYFCASSGERDVNTQYFGPGTRLTVL.

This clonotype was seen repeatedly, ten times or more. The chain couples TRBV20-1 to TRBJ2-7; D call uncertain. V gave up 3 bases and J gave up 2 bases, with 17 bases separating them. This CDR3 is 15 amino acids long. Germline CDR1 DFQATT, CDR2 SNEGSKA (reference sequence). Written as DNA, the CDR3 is TGCAGTGCTAGCGATCAGAAGGTTCGCGCCTACGAGCAGTACTTC. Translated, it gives CSASDQKVRAYEQYF.

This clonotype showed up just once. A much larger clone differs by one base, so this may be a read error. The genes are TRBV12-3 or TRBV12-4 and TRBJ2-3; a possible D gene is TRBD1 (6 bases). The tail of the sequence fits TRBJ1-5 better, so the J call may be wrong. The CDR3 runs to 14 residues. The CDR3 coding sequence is TGTGCCAGCGGAGGGACACTGAGCACAGATACGCAGCATTTT. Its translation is CASGGTLSTDTQHF.

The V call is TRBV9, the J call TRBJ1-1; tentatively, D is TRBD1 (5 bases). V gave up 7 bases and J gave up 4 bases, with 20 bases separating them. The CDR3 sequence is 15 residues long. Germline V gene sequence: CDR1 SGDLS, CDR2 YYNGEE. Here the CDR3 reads CASRPWTLGATEAFF. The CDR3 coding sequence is TGTGCCAGCCGCCCCTGGACCCTAGGGGCCACTGAAGCTTTCTTT.

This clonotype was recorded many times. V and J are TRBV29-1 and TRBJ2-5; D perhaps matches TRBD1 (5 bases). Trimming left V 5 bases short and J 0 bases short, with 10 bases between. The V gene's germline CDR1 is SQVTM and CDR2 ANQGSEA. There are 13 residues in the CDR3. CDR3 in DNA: TGCAGCGTTCCACGACAGAACCAAGAGACCCAGTACTTC. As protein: CSVPRQNQETQYF.

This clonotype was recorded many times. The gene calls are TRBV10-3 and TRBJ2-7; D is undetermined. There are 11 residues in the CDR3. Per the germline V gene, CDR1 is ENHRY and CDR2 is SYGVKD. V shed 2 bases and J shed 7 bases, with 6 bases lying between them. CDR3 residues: CAISEETEQYF. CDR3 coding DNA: TGTGCCATCAGTGAGGAAACAGAGCAGTACTTC.

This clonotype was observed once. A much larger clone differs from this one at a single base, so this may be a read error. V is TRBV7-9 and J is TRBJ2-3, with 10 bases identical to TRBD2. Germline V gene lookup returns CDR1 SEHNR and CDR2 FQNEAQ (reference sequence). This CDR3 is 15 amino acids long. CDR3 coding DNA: TGTACCAGCAGCCCGACGACTAGCGGGACAGATACGCAGTATTTT. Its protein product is CTSSPTTSGTDTQYF.

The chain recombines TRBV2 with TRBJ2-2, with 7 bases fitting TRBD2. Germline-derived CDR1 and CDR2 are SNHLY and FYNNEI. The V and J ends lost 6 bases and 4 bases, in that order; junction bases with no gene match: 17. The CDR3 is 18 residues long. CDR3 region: CASRGGSRVQRVTGELFF. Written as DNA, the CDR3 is TGTGCCAGCAGGGGGGGGTCCCGGGTCCAGAGGGTCACCGGGGAGCTGTTTTTT.

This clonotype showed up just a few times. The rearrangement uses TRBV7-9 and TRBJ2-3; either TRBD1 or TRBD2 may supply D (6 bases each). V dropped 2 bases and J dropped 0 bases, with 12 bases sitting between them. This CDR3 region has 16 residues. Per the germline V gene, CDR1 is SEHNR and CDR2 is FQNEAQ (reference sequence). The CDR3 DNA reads TGTGCCAGCAGCTTAAGGGAAGGGGGGAGCACAGATACGCAGTATTTT. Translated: CASSLREGGSTDTQYF. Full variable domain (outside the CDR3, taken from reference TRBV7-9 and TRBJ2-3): DTGVSQNPRHKITKRGQNVTFRCDPISEHNRLYWYRQTLGQGPEFLTYFQNEAQLEKSRLLSDRFSAERPKGSFSTLEIQRTEQGDSAMYLCASSLREGGSTDTQYFGPGTRLTVL.

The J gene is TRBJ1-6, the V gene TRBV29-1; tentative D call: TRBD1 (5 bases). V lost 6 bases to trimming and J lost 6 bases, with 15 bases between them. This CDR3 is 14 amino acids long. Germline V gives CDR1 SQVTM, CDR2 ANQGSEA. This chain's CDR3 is CSVLPGLTNSPLHF. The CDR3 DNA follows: TGCAGCGTCCTACCGGGACTCACTAATTCACCCCTCCACTTT. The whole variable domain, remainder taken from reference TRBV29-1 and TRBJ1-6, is SAVISQKPSRDICQRGTSLTIQCQVDSQVTMMFWYRQQPGQSLTLIATANQGSEATYESGFVIDKFPISRPNLTFSTLTVSNMSPEDSSIYLCSVLPGLTNSPLHFGNGTRLTVT.

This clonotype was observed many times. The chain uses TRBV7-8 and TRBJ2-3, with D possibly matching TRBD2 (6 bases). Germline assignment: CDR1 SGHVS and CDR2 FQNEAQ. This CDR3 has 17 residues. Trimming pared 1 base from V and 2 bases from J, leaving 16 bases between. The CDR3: CASSLEDPGVLTDTQYF. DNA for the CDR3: TGTGCCAGCAGCTTAGAAGACCCGGGGGTCCTCACAGATACGCAGTATTTT.

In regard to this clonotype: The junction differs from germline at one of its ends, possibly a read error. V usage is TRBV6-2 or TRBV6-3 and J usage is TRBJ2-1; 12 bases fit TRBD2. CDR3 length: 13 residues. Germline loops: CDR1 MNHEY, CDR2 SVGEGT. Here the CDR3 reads CASSYASGREGVF. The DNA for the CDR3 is TGTGCCAGCAGTTACGCTAGCGGGAGGGAAGGGGTCTTC.

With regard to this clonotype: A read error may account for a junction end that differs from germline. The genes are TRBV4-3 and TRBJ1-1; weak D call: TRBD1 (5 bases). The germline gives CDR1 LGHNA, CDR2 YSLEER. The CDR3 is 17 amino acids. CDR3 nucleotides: TGCGCCAGCAGCCAAGATCCGTTGGGACCGGCGCGCACTGCAGCTTTCTTT. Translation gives CASSQDPLGPARTAAFF.